The T cell receptor beta chain under discussion was sequenced for a study of beta chain features in type 1 diabetes. At the level of the study: No age, gender or cell yield differences were seen between patients and healthy donors. Study conclusions and caveats: The study found fewer insertions and more deletions at VDJ junctions in type 1 diabetes patients. With patients and controls alike, PCR might favor shorter templates to an equal degree. Researchers report that Type 1 diabetes patients had moderately but significantly shorter TCRB CDR3s across all four CD4+ subsets.

Expressed TCRB transcripts were sequenced, since all the RNA that had been isolated was reverse transcribed. Profiling relied on immunoSEQ multiplex PCR, and the TCRdb table lists in-frame clones only, not all of them. The sample comprises about 740,000 clones, around 15% of which are singletons, and about 0.02% rests with the top ten. Each of the sorted populations had a purity greater than 95%. Concerning this clone: Its antigen remains unidentified.

Germline-derived CDR1 and CDR2 are MGHRA and YSYEKL. The CDR3 is 16 residues long. Germline trimming cut 1 base from V and 4 bases from J; bases unmatched to any gene: 9. The TCR sequence derives from a man aged 18 to 30 with type 1 diabetes. V usage is TRBV4-1 and J usage is TRBJ2-5, with 7 bases lining up with TRBD2. Sequencing was performed on naive CD4+ T cells from blood. The CDR3 loop is CASSQGGTTKTETQYF. The DNA of the CDR3 is TGCGCCAGCAGCCAAGGAGGGACTACGAAGACAGAGACCCAGTACTTC.